This TCR beta chain was observed in a study of early stage breast cancer tumors. The table came from immunoSEQ multiplex PCR; TCRdb's copy has only in-frame clones and leaves some out. The repertoire has fewer than 80,000 clones, 75% to 90% of them found once; the top ten carry approximately 4.8%. CDR1 and CDR2 (germline): SGHTS, YDEGEE. The CDR3 runs to 15 residues. The trim removed 2 bases at V and 6 bases at J, leaving 6 bases unmatched. Input material: blood. The TCR was taken from a person in their 40s with breast cancer. The V gene is TRBV5-8, the J gene TRBJ1-5; 9 bases line up with TRBD1. The CDR3 DNA reads TGTGCCAGCAGCTTTCACAGGGGGCAGGGTCAGCCCCAGCATTTT. This codes for CASSFHRGQGQPQHF.